These T cell receptor beta chains were read from a single sample in a study of T cell changes during pregnancy in multiple sclerosis. The method was immunoSEQ multiplex PCR; TCRdb's version includes in-frame clones alone and lacks a portion of them. The sample lists tens of thousands of clones, about 89% occurring once. The specimen was CD4+ T cells from peripheral blood mononuclear cells, collected in the second trimester of pregnancy. These receptors all come from a female donor with multiple sclerosis, enrolled in a pregnancy study. The CDR3 runs from the conserved cysteine through the conserved F or W. A D gene is named only where the DNA matches it firmly. Clone size is stated in some rows and not others, as once, few, many or a class when expanded.

>TRBJ1-1|-|15|-|TRBV19
TGTGCCAGTAGTCCGTGGACAGTGGGAGACACTGAAGCTTTCTTT
CASSPWTVGDTEAFF
>TRBJ1-5|-|14|-|TRBV27
TGTGCCAGCACTCCCCCCGGGGGGTTCAGGCCCCAGCATTTT
CASTPPGGFRPQHF
>TRBJ1-2|-|13|TRBD1|TRBV29-1
TGCAGCGTCGTGGACAGGGGTGACTATGGCTACACCTTC
CSVVDRGDYGYTF
>TRBJ2-3|-|14|TRBD2|TRBV6-5
TGTGCCAGCAGGTCTCCACGGGGGGGAGATACGCAGTATTTT
CASRSPRGGDTQYF
>TRBJ2-4|few|12|TRBD1|TRBV2
TGTGCCAGCAGAGGGACAGAGGACATTCAGTACTTC
CASRGTEDIQYF
>TRBJ1-4|-|12|-|TRBV29-1
TGCAGCGTTGGCATCTCGGGGGGAAAACTGTTTTTT
CSVGISGGKLFF
>TRBJ1-5|once|16|TRBD1|TRBV5-4
TGTGCCAGCTATCCGGACAGGGGGCGCTTAGGTCAGCCCCAGCATTTT
CASYPDRGRLGQPQHF
>TRBJ1-2|once|15|-|TRBV7-2
TGTGCCAGCAGCTTACAGGGGTCAGCTAACTATGGCTACACCTTC
CASSLQGSANYGYTF
>TRBJ2-5|once|15|TRBD1|TRBV4-1
TGCGCCAGCAGCCAAGATTCCCGACAGGGAGAGACCCAGTACTTC
CASSQDSRQGETQYF
>TRBJ2-7|-|15|-|TRBV2
TGTGCCAGCAGTTCAAGACAGCTCCGCTCCTACGAGCAGTACTTC
CASSSRQLRSYEQYF
>TRBJ2-1|-|17|TRBD1|TRBV27
TGTGCCAGCAGTGCACAAACAGGGGGCGGTTTTTATAATGAGCAGTTCTTC
CASSAQTGGGFYNEQFF
>TRBJ1-2|-|15|TRBD1|TRBV19
TGTGCCAGTAGTTTACAGGGGGTGGATAACTATGGCTACACCTTC
CASSLQGVDNYGYTF
>TRBJ1-2|-|14|-|TRBV5-5
TGTGCCAGCAGGCGACCAGGGACTAACTATGGCTACACCTTC
CASRRPGTNYGYTF
>TRBJ2-1|-|14|TRBD2|TRBV10-2
TGCGCCAGCAGTGGTAGCGGGAGGGCCAATGAGCAGTTCTTC
CASSGSGRANEQFF
>TRBJ2-2|-|17|TRBD2|TRBV5-1
TGCGCCAGCAGCGCCCGTCCGGGACTAGCGGGATTCGGGGAGCTGTTTTTT
CASSARPGLAGFGELFF
>TRBJ1-1|-|11|-|TRBV7-9
TGTGCCAGCAGGTACAGGGCTGAAGCTTTCTTT
CASRYRAEAFF
>TRBJ1-5|-|14|-|TRBV10-2
TGCGCCAGCAGTGTTAGCCATAGCAATCAGCCCCAGCATTTT
CASSVSHSNQPQHF
>TRBJ1-6|-|14|-|TRBV28
TGTGCCAGCTATCCGACAGCTTATAATTCACCCCTCCACTTT
CASYPTAYNSPLHF
>TRBJ2-7|-|15|TRBD2|TRBV6-6
TGTGCCAGCAGTCCACTAGCGGAGCTTTCCTACGAGCAGTACTTC
CASSPLAELSYEQYF
>TRBJ2-7|-|13|-|TRBV19
TGTGCCAGTAGTATGGCACCATCCTACGAGCAGTACTTC
CASSMAPSYEQYF
>TRBJ1-2|-|15|-|TRBV9
TGTGCCAGCAGCGTAGCTACTGGGCAGGGTGCTGGCTACACCTTC
CASSVATGQGAGYTF
>TRBJ1-5|-|13|-|TRBV6-6
TGTGCCAGCAGTTACGACAGAAATCAGCCCCAGCATTTT
CASSYDRNQPQHF
>TRBJ2-3|-|12|-|TRBV5-6
TGTGCCAGCAGCGTCCTCACAGATACGCAGTATTTT
CASSVLTDTQYF
>TRBJ2-1|-|13|-|TRBV27
TGTGCCAGCAGTTTATACTGGTACAATGAGCAGTTCTTC
CASSLYWYNEQFF
>TRBJ1-4|-|14|TRBD1|TRBV7-2
TGTGCCAGCAGCACCAGGGGGCTTAGTGAAAAACTGTTTTTT
CASSTRGLSEKLFF
>TRBJ1-4|-|13|-|TRBV7-9
TGTGCCAGCAGCCCCCGGGGAGGCGAAAAACTGTTTTTT
CASSPRGGEKLFF
>TRBJ1-2|-|14|TRBD1|TRBV6-1
TGTGCCAGCAGCACCCGGGACAGATCCTATGGCTACACCTTC
CASSTRDRSYGYTF
>TRBJ1-4|-|15|-|TRBV5-4
TGTGCCAGCAGCTTTGGGCAGAGTACTAATGAAAAACTGTTTTTT
CASSFGQSTNEKLFF
>TRBJ1-4|-|14|-|TRBV6-1
TGTGCCAGCAACCCGACAGGCCTTAATGAAAAACTGTTTTTT
CASNPTGLNEKLFF
>TRBJ1-1|-|14|-|TRBV10-1
TGCGCCAGCAGTGAGTCTCTCCTTAACACTGAAGCTTTCTTT
CASSESLLNTEAFF
>TRBJ1-4|-|15|TRBD1|TRBV28
TGTGCCACCAAGACTCGGGACAGGGGAAATGAAAAACTGTTTTTT
CATKTRDRGNEKLFF
>TRBJ1-6|once|16|-|TRBV27
TGTGCCAGCAGTTCCATTGGGTCGGGGAGTAATTCACCCCTCCACTTT
CASSSIGSGSNSPLHF
>TRBJ2-1|-|15|-|TRBV18
TGTGCCAGCTTACGAATACTATCCTCCCACAATGAGCAGTTCTTC
CASLRILSSHNEQFF
>TRBJ2-7|-|16|TRBD2|TRBV9
TGTGCCAGCAGCGTAGGAGGTAGCGGGAGGGGGTACGAGCAGTACTTC
CASSVGGSGRGYEQYF
>TRBJ1-1|-|13|-|TRBV6-5
TGTGCCAGCAGGCAAGGACAGAACACTGAAGCTTTCTTT
CASRQGQNTEAFF
>TRBJ2-7|-|14|TRBD1|TRBV19
TGTGCCAGTACTCCGACAGGGTCCGGCTACGAGCAGTACTTC
CASTPTGSGYEQYF
>TRBJ1-5|-|16|-|TRBV18
TGTGCCAGCTCACCAGTCCCACCGGGGGGCAATCAGCCCCAGCATTTT
CASSPVPPGGNQPQHF
>TRBJ1-4|-|15|TRBD1|TRBV5-6
TGTGCCAGCAGCACGACAGGGCTAACTAATGAAAAACTGTTTTTT
CASSTTGLTNEKLFF
>TRBJ1-1|-|15|-|TRBV5-6
TGTGCCAGCAGCCCTCCGGGGGGCTGGAACACTGAAGCTTTCTTT
CASSPPGGWNTEAFF
>TRBJ2-7|-|12|-|TRBV10-3
TGTGCCATCAGTAGACAGGTCTACGAGCAGTACTTC
CAISRQVYEQYF
>TRBJ2-2|-|17|-|TRBV4-3
TGCGCCAGCAGCCAAGATTTTGCAGGGGCGAACACCGGGGAGCTGTTTTTT
CASSQDFAGANTGELFF
>TRBJ2-2|-|16|TRBD2|TRBV4-1
TGCGCCAGCAGCTCGTTGTTCAAGCGGGGGAGAGGGGAGCTGTTTTTT
CASSSLFKRGRGELFF
>TRBJ2-1|-|17|TRBD2|TRBV28
TGTGCCAGCAGACTCCCCAAGGGCGGGAGTGGCTACAATGAGCAGTTCTTC
CASRLPKGGSGYNEQFF
>TRBJ1-1|-|14|-|TRBV11-2
TGTGCCAGCAGCCTAATGGAGGGGAACACTGAAGCTTTCTTT
CASSLMEGNTEAFF
>TRBJ1-1|-|15|-|TRBV6-6
TGTGCCAGCAGTCCCAGGGAGGTACTCGACACTGAAGCTTTCTTT
CASSPREVLDTEAFF
>TRBJ2-1|-|14|-|TRBV19
TGTGCCAGTAGTAGCGGGAAATCCTACAATGAGCAGTTCTTC
CASSSGKSYNEQFF
>TRBJ2-7|-|13|-|TRBV21-1
TGTGCCAGCAGCAAAGGCCTAGATGACGAGCAGTACTTC
CASSKGLDDEQYF
>TRBJ2-1|-|11|TRBD1|TRBV29-1
TGCAGCGCTTCCAGGGGGAATGAGCAGTTCTTC
CSASRGNEQFF
>TRBJ2-2|-|15|TRBD2|TRBV7-2
TGTGCCAGCAGCTTATTGGCGGGAGTTTCCGGGGAGCTGTTTTTT
CASSLLAGVSGELFF
>TRBJ2-3|-|15|-|TRBV4-1
TGCGCCAGCAGCCAAGTGGGCCTCTCATTAAATACGCAGTATTTT
CASSQVGLSLNTQYF
>TRBJ2-5|-|14|-|TRBV5-1
TGCGCCAGCAGCTTCTCTGGGAGTTCGGAGACCCAGTACTTC
CASSFSGSSETQYF
>TRBJ2-5|once|14|-|TRBV28
TGTGCCAGCAGCCTAGGTTACGGTGGAGAGACCCAGTACTTC
CASSLGYGGETQYF
>TRBJ1-4|-|17|-|TRBV7-8
TGTGCCAGCAGCTTAAGCCTGGTGGGGGCGCGTGATGAAAAACTGTTTTTT
CASSLSLVGARDEKLFF
>TRBJ2-7|-|16|TRBD2|TRBV4-2
TGTGCCAGCAGTTTCTTCTCCGGGACTAGGAACGACGAGCAGTACTTC
CASSFFSGTRNDEQYF
>TRBJ1-3|-|15|-|TRBV18
TGTGCCAGCTCACCACGGGAGGGCCGTGGAAACACCATATATTTT
CASSPREGRGNTIYF